This T cell receptor beta chain comes out of a study of Graves' ophthalmopathy and Graves' hyperthyroidism. Across the study: Sampling took place at initial diagnosis, with peripheral blood obtained before any treatment.

The germline CDR1 and CDR2 sequences are DFQATT and SNEGSKA (reference sequence). V was cut by 3 bases and J by 5 bases, with 10 bases left in between. CDR3 length: 13 residues. Regarding this clonotype: Its target is not known.

General observations from the study: Using a 13-signature model, the authors split ophthalmopathy from stable hyperthyroidism, with roughly 90% sensitivity and 80% to 84% specificity.

Researchers took RNA transcripts and amplified TCR beta CDR3 regions from them. In the first round, RT-PCR was carried out with HTBI primers, and a multiplex PCR formed the second round. TCRdb redid the calling of the multiplex PCR reads with MiXCR, one entry per CDR3 protein. The profile covers 20,000 to 30,000 distinct CDR3 sequences, with 48% appearing a single time and approximately 6.7% taken by the ten largest. The study recruited hyperthyroidism patients aged 18 to 65 who were newly diagnosed, under 2 months' duration. The receptor's source is an adult woman with stable Graves' hyperthyroidism. Sequenced material: peripheral blood. The rearrangement links TRBV20-1 to TRBJ1-4, with a possible D match to TRBD1 (6 bases). The CDR3 region is CSARGGRNEKLFF. The DNA of the CDR3 is TGCAGTGCTAGGGGGGGGCGGAATGAAAAACTGTTTTTT.